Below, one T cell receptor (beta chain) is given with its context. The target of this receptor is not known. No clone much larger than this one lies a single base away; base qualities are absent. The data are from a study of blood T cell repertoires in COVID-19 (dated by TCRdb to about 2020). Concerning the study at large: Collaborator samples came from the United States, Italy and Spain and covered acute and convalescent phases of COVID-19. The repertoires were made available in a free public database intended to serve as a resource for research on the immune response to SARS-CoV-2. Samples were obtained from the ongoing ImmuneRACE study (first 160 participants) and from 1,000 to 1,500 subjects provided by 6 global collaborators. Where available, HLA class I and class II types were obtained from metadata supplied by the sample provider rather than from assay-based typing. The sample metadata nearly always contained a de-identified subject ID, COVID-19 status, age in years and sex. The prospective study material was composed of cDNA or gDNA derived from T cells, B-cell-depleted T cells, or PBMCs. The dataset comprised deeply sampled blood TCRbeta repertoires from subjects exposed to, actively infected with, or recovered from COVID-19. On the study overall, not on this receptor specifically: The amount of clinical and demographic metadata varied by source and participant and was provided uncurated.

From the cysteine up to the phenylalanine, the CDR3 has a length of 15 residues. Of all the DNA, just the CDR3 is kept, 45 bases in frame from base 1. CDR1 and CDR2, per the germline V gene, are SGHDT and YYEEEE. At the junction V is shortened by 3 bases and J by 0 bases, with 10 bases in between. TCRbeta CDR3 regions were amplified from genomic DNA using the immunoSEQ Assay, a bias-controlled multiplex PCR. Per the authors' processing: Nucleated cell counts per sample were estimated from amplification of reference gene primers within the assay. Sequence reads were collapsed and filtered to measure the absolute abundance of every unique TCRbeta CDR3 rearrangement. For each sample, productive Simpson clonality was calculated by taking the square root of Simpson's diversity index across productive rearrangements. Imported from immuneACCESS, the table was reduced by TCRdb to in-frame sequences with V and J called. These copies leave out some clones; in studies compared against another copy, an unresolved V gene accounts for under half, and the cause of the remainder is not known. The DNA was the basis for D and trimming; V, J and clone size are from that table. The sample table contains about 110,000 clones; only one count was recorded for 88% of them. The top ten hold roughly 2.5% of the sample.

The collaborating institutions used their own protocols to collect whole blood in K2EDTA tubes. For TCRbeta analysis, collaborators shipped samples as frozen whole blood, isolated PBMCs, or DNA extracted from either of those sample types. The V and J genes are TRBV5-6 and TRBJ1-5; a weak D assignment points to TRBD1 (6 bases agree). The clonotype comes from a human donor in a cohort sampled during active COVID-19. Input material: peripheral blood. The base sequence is TGTGCCAGCAGCTCCAGGACAGTTAGCAATCAGCCCCAGCATTTT. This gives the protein CASSSRTVSNQPQHF.